The next 7 T cell receptor beta chains were all read from a single sample in a study of Graves' ophthalmopathy and Graves' hyperthyroidism. The TCR beta CDR3 regions underwent amplification from RNA transcripts. A first-round RT-PCR used HTBI primers, followed by a second-round multiplex PCR. Each CDR3 protein is one row after TCRdb ran MiXCR on the multiplex PCR reads. The sample holds 350,000 to 400,000 distinct CDR3 sequences, 15% seen once. Sequencing used peripheral blood. Receptors originate from a woman younger than 35 with stable Graves' hyperthyroidism.

V is TRBV5-1 and J is TRBJ2-7; 7 nucleotides match TRBD1. Germline assignment: CDR1 SGHRS and CDR2 YFSETQ. The length of the CDR3 is 15 residues. V shed 1 base and J 3 bases; nucleotides not matched to a gene: 7. In DNA form, the CDR3 reads TGCGCCAGCAGCTTGAGACAGGGCCCCTTCTACGAGCAGTACTTC. It codes for CASSLRQGPFYEQYF.

This clonotype was observed at least ten times. The V gene is TRBV6-1, the J gene TRBJ1-1, with a weak D call TRBD1 (6 bases). Germline V CDR1 and CDR2: MNHNS, SASEGT. CDR3 length: 14 residues. V lost 6 bases, J lost 0 bases, and 11 bases lay in between. This chain's CDR3 is CASREDSMNTEAFF. In DNA, the CDR3 is TGTGCCAGCAGGGAGGACAGTATGAACACTGAAGCTTTCTTT.

V and J are TRBV7-9 and TRBJ2-2, with 7 nucleotides matching TRBD2. With 5 bases clipped from V and 5 bases from J, the junction kept 2 bases outside the gene matches. The CDR3 extends over 13 amino acids. Germline V gene sequence: CDR1 SEHNR, CDR2 FQNEAQ (reference sequence). In nucleotides, the CDR3 is TGTGCCAGCAGCCGGCGGGGGACCGGGGAGCTGTTTTTT. It codes for CASSRRGTGELFF.

This clonotype was found a few times. The chain is built from TRBV5-5 and TRBJ1-1; the D gene is possibly TRBD1 (6 bases). V lost 4 bases, J lost 8 bases, and 18 bases lay in between. In germline, CDR1 is SGHKS, CDR2 YYEKEE (reference sequence). The CDR3 totals 14 residues. The CDR3: CASSPRWGAGEAFF. CDR3 coding DNA: TGTGCCAGCAGCCCCCGTTGGGGGGCGGGAGAAGCTTTCTTT. The entire variable domain, with the rest obtained from reference TRBV5-5 and TRBJ1-1, is as follows: DAGVTQSPTHLIKTRGQQVTLRCSPISGHKSVSWYQQVLGQGPQFIFQYYEKEERGRGNFPDRFSARQFPNYSSELNVNALLLGDSALYLCASSPRWGAGEAFFGQGTRLTVV.

This clonotype was picked up a small number of times. The rearrangement joins TRBV19 to TRBJ2-7, with D perhaps matching TRBD2 (6 bases). The V end was cut by 5 bases, the J end by 3 bases, with 11 bases between. Germline lookup yields CDR1 LNHDA and CDR2 SQIVND (reference sequence). This CDR3 region has 13 residues. The CDR3 is CASSGDSNYEQYF. The CDR3, as DNA: TGTGCCAGTAGTGGGGACTCCAACTACGAGCAGTACTTC.

This rearrangement joins TRBV2 to TRBJ2-2, with 11 bases fitting TRBD2. This CDR3 is 15 amino acids long. Trimming cost V 4 bases and J 7 bases; bases outside gene matches: 5. Germline V gene lookup returns CDR1 SNHLY and CDR2 FYNNEI. CDR3 nucleotide sequence: TGTGCCAGCAGTGTTAGCGGGAGGGCCGTCGGGGAGCTGTTTTTT. It codes for CASSVSGRAVGELFF. Filled out from reference TRBV2 and TRBJ2-2, the complete variable domain reads EPEVTQTPSHQVTQMGQEVILRCVPISNHLYFYWYRQILGQKVEFLVSFYNNEISEKSEIFDDQFSVERPDGSNFTLKIRSTKLEDSAMYFCASSVSGRAVGELFFGEGSRLTVL.

The sample holds many counts of this clonotype. This chain links TRBV7-9 with TRBJ2-7; 7 bases map to TRBD1. J gave up 6 bases and V 5 bases, and 7 bases lay outside the gene matches. The germline V gene encodes CDR1 SEHNR and CDR2 FQNEAQ (reference sequence). This CDR3 has 13 residues. The CDR3 here is CASSPGQLSEQYF. The CDR3 DNA is TGTGCCAGCAGCCCGGGACAGCTTAGCGAGCAGTACTTC.